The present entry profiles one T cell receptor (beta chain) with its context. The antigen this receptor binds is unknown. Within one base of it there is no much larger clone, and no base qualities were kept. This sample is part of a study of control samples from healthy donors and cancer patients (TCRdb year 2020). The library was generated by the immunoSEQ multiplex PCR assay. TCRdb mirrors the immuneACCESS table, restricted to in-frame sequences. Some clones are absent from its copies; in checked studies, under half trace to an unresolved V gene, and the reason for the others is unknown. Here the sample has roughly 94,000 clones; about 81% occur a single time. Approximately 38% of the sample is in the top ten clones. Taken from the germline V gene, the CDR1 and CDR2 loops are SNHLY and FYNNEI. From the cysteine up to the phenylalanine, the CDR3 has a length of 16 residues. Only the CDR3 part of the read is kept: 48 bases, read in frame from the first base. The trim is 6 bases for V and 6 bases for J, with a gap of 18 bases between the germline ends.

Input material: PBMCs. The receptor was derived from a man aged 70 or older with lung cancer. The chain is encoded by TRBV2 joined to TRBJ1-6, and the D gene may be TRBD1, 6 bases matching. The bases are TGTGCCAGCAGACCCAGTTGGGGGCTTCGTAATTCACCCCTCCACTTT. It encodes CASRPSWGLRNSPLHF. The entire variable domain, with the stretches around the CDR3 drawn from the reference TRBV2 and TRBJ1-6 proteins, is EPEVTQTPSHQVTQMGQEVILRCVPISNHLYFYWYRQILGQKVEFLVSFYNNEISEKSEIFDDQFSVERPDGSNFTLKIRSTKLEDSAMYFCASRPSWGLRNSPLHFGNGTRLTVT.